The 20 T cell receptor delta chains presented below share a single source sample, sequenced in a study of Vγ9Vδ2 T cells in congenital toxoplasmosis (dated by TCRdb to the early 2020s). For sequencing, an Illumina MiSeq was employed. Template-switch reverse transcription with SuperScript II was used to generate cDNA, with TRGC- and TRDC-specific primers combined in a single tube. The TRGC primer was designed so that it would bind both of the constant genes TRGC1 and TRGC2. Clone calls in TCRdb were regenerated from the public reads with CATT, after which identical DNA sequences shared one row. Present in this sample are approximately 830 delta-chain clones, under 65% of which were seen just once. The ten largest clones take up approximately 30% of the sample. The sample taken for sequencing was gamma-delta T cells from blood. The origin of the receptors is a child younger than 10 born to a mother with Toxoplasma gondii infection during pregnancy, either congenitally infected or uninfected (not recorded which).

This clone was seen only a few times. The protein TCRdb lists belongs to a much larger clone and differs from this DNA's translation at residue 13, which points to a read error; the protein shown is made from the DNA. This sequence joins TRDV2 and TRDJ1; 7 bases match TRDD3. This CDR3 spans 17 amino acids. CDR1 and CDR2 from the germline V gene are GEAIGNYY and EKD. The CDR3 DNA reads TGTGCCTGTGACACCCTCCCTGGAGGATACGACACCAATAAACTCATCTTT. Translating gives CACDTLPGGYDTNKLIF.

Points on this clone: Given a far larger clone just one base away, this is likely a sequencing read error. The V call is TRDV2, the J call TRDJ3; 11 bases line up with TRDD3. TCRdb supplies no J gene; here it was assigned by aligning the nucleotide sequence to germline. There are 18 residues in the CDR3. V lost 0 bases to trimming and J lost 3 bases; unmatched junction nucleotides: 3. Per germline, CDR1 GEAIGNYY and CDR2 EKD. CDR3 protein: CACDTVLGDNWDTRQMFF. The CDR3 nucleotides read TGTGCCTGTGACACCGTACTGGGGGATAACTGGGACACCCGACAGATGTTTTTC.

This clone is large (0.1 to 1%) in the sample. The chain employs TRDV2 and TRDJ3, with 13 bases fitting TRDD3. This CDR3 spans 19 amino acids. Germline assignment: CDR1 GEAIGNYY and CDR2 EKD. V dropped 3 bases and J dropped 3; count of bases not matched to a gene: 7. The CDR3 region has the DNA TGTGCCTGTGACTCCGTACTGGGGGATACGCGCTGGGACACCCGACAGATGTTTTTC. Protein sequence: CACDSVLGDTRWDTRQMFF.

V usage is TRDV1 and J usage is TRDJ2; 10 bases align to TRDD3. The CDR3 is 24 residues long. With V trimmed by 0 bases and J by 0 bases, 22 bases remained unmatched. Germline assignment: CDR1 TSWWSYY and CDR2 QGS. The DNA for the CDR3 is TGTGCTCTTGGGGAACTGGGTCCCACTATTGGGGGATACCGGCGTTCGGCTTTGACAGCACAACTCTTCTTT. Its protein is CALGELGPTIGGYRRSALTAQLFF.

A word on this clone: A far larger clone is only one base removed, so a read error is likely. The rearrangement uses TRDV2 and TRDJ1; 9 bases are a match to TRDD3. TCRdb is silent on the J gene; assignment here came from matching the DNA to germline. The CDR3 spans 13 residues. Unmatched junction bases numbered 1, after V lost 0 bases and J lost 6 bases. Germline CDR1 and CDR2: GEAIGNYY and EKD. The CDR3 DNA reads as TGTGCCTGTGACACCGGGGGGATACATAAACTCATCTTT. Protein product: CACDTGGIHKLIF.

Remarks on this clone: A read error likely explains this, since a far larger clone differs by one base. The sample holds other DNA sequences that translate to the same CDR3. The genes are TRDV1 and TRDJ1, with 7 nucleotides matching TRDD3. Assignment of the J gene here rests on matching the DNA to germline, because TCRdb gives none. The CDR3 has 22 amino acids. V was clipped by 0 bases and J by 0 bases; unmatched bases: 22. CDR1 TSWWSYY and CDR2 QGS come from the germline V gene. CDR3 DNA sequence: TGTGCTCTTGGGGAACTAGCACAGATTTCTAAGTGGATACGCAGGTACACCGATAAACTCATCTTT. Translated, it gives CALGELAQISKWIRRYTDKLIF.

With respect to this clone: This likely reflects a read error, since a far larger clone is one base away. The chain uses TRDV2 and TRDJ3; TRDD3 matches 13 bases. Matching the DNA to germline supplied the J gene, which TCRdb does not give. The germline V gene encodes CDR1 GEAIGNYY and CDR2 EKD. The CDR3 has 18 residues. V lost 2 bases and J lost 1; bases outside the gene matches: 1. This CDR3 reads CACDILGDTSWDTRQMFF. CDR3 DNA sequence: TGTGCCTGTGACATACTGGGGGATACGTCCTGGGACACCCGACAGATGTTTTTC.

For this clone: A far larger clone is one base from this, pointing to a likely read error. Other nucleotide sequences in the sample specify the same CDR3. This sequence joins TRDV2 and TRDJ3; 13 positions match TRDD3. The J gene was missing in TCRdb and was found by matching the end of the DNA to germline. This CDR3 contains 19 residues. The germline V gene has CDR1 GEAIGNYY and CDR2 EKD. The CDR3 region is CACDILGDTSSWDTRQMFF. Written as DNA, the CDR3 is TGTGCCTGTGACATACTGGGGGATACGAGCTCCTGGGACACACGACAGATGTTTTTC.

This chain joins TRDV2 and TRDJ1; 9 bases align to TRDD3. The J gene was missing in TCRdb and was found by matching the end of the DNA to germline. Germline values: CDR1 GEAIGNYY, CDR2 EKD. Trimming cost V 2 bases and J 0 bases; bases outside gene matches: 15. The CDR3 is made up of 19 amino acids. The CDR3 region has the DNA TGTGCCTGTGACAAGGTCACTGGGGGAACCTCCTGGGACACCGATAAACTCATCTTT. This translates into CACDKVTGGTSWDTDKLIF.

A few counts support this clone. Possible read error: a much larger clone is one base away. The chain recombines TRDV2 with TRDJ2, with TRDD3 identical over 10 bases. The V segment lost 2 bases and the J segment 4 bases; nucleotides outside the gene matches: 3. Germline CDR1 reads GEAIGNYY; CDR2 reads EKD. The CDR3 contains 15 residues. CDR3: CACDILGDWTAQLFF. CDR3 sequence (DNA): TGTGCCTGTGACATACTGGGGGATTGGACAGCACAACTCTTCTTT.

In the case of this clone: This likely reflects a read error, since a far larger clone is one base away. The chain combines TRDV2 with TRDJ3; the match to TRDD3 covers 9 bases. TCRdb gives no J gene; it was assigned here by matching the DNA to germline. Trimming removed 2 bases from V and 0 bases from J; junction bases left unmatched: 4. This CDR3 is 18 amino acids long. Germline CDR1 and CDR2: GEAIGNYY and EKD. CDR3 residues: CACDNTGGDSWDTRQMFF. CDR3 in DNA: TGTGCCTGTGACAATACTGGGGGAGACTCCTGGGACACCCGACAGATGTTTTTC.

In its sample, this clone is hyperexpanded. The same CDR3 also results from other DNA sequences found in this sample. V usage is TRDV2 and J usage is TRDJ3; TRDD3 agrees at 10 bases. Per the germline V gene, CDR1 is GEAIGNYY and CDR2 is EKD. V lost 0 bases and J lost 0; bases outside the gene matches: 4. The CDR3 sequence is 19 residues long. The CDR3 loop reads CACDTLGDRSSWDTRQMFF. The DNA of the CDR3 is TGTGCCTGTGACACCCTGGGGGATAGGAGCTCCTGGGACACCCGACAGATGTTTTTC.

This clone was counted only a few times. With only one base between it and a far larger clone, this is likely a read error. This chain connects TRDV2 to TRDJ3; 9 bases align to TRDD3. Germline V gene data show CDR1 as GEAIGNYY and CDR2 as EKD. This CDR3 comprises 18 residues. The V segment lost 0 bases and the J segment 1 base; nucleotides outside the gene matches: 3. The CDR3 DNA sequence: TGTGCCTGTGACACCGGGGGATACACATCCTGGGACACCCGACAGATGTTTTTC. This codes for CACDTGGYTSWDTRQMFF.

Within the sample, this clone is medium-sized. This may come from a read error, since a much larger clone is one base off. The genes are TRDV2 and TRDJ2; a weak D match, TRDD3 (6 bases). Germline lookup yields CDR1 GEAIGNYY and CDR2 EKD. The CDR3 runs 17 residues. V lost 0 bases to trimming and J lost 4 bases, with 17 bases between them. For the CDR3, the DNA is TGTGCCTGTGACACCGTGGCTGGGGTCGCTTGGACAGCACAACTCTTCTTT. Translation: CACDTVAGVAWTAQLFF.

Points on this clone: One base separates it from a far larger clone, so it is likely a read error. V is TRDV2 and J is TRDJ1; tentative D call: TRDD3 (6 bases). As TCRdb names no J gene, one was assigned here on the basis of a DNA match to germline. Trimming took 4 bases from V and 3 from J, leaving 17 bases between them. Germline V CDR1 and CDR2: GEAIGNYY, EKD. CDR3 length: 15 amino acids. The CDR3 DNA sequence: TGTGCCTGTGATCTTCTGGGGTATACAGCCGATAAACTCATCTTT. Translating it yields CACDLLGYTADKLIF.

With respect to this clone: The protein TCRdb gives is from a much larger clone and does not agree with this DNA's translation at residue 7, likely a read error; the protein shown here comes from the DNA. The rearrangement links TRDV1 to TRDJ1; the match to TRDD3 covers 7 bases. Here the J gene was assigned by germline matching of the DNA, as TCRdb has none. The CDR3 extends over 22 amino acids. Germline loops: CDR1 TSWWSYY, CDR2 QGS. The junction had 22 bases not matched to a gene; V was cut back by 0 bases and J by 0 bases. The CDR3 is CALGELTQISKWIRRYTDKLIF. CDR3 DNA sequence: TGTGCTCTTGGGGAACTAACACAGATTTCTAAGTGGATACGCCGGTACACCGATAAACTCATCTTT.

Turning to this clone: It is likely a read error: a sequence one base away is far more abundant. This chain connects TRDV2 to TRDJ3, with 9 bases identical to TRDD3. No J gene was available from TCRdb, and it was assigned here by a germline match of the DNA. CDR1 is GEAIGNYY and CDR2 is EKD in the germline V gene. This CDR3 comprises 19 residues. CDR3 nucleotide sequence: TGTGCCTGTGACAAGGTCACTGGGGGAACCTCCTGGGGCACCCGACAGATGTTTTTC. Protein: CACDKVTGGTSWGTRQMFF.

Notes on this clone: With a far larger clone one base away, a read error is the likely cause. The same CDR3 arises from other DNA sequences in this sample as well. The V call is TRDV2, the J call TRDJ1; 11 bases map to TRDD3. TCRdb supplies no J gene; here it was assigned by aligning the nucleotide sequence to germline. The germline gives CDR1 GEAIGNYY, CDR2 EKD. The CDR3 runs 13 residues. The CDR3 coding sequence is TGTGCTTGTGACACCTGGGGGATACATAAACTCATCTTT. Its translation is CACDTWGIHKLIF.

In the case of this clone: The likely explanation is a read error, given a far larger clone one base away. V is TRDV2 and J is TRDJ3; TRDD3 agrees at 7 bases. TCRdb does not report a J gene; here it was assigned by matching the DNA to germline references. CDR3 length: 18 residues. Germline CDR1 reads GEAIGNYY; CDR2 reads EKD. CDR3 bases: TGTGCCTGTGACACCGGATACGCTAGCTCCTGGGACTCCCGACAGATGTTTTTC. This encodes CACDTGYASSWDSRQMFF.

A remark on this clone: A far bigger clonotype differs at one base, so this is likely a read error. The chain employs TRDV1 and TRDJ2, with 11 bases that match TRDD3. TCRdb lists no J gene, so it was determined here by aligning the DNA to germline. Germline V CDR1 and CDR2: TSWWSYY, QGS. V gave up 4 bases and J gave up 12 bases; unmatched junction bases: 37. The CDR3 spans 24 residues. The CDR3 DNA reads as TGTGCTCTTGGGGTCTCCACCCTTCCAGCTGGGGGATACCTGGGCGGTCGGCCCACCGATAAACTCTTCTTT. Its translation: CALGVSTLPAGGYLGGRPTDKLFF.